A single sample gave rise to the 5 T cell receptor beta chains below, sequenced in a study of STAT3 mutations in large granular lymphocyte leukemia. These receptors' antigens are unknown. This table comes from immunoSEQ multiplex PCR, and its TCRdb copy is limited to in-frame clones, with some not included. The sample lists some 9,800 clones, 70% to 90% occurring once. Study observations and caveats: At least one immunodominant TCR beta clonotype appeared in every T-cell large granular lymphocyte leukemia patient.

Material: peripheral blood mononuclear cells. The receptors derive from a man between 60 and 75 years old with T-cell large granular lymphocyte leukemia. Some clones in this sample may be carry-over from other donors' samples.

The CDR3 loop is CASSLRRDQPQHF. The DNA of the CDR3 is TGTGCCAGCAGTCTCAGGAGGGATCAGCCCCAGCATTTT. The V gene is TRBV6-1, the J gene TRBJ1-5, with no clear D. CDR1 MNHNS and CDR2 SASEGT come from the germline V gene. There are 13 residues in the CDR3. V shed 5 bases and J shed 5 bases, with 10 bases lying between them.

The chain links TRBV5-1 to TRBJ2-5, with D uncertain. The CDR3 has 16 residues. The germline CDR1 and CDR2 sequences are SGHRS and YFSETQ. The ends were cut back, 4 bases at V and 4 bases at J, with 20 bases in the middle. DNA of the CDR3: TGCGCCAGCAGCCAGCCAACGGGCCTTGGCCGAGAGACCCAGTACTTC. It specifies CASSQPTGLGRETQYF.

The rearrangement uses TRBV6-5 and TRBJ2-7, with TRBD2 as a possible D gene (7 bases). The CDR3 is made up of 15 amino acids. The germline V gene has CDR1 MNHEY and CDR2 SVGAGI. V was shortened by 4 bases and J by 1 base, with 14 bases between the two germline ends. CDR3 sequence: CASSSAGRGSYEQYF. DNA for the CDR3: TGTGCCAGCAGTTCCGCGGGGAGGGGGTCCTACGAGCAGTACTTC.

The chain employs TRBV7-9 and TRBJ1-6; 7 nucleotides line up with TRBD1. CDR3 length: 15 residues. V gave up 0 bases and J gave up 10 bases; unmatched junction bases: 6. Germline assignment: CDR1 SEHNR and CDR2 FQNEAQ (reference sequence). In DNA form, the CDR3 reads TGTGCCAGCAGCTTAGCGACAGGGCCTCGGTCACCCCTCCACTTT. Encoded protein: CASSLATGPRSPLHF.

The genes are TRBV7-9 and TRBJ2-1, with 10 bases aligning to TRBD2. This CDR3 region has 18 residues. J was trimmed by 7 bases and V by 2 bases; bases with no gene match: 14. Germline V gives CDR1 SEHNR, CDR2 FQNEAQ (reference sequence). CDR3 in DNA: TGTGCCAGCAGCTTAAAAATGCGGCTAGCGGGAGTTGTGAATGAGCAGTTCTTC. It codes for CASSLKMRLAGVVNEQFF.